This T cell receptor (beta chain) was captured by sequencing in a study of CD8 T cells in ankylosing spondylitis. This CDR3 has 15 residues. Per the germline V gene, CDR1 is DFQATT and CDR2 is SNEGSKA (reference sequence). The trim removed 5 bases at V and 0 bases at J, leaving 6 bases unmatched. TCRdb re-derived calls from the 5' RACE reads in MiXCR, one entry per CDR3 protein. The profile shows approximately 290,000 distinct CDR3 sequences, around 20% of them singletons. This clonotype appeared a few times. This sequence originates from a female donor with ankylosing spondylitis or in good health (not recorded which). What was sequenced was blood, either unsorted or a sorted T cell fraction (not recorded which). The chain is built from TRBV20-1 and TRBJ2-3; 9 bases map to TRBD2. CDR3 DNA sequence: TGCAGTGCTGGGGGACTAGCTGATAGCACAGATACGCAGTATTTT. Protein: CSAGGLADSTDTQYF.